The source of this TCR beta chain is a study of tumor-infiltrating lymphocytes in glioblastoma multiforme. Ten or more counts support this clonotype. Its target is unknown. Points from the study as a whole: Detected clone frequencies may not reflect cell counts, being RNA-based.

From germline, CDR1 is SGHAT and CDR2 FQNNGV. V was cut by 1 base and J by 3 bases, with 10 bases left in between. This CDR3 is built from 14 residues. Three nested ARM-PCR rounds with V-beta and C-beta primers built TCRB libraries. TCRB cDNA was made from around 0.46 ug total RNA. Each CDR3 protein gets one entry after TCRdb re-called the multiplex PCR reads with MiXCR. The sample lists some 10,000 distinct CDR3 sequences, around two thirds occurring once. Sequenced sample: brain tumor tissue. This receptor was identified in a male donor with glioblastoma. The chain carries TRBV11-2 and TRBJ2-7; D is perhaps TRBD2 (6 bases). The CDR3 here is CASSLGSSVYEQYF. DNA for the CDR3: TGTGCCAGCAGCTTAGGCTCTAGCGTCTACGAGCAGTACTTC.